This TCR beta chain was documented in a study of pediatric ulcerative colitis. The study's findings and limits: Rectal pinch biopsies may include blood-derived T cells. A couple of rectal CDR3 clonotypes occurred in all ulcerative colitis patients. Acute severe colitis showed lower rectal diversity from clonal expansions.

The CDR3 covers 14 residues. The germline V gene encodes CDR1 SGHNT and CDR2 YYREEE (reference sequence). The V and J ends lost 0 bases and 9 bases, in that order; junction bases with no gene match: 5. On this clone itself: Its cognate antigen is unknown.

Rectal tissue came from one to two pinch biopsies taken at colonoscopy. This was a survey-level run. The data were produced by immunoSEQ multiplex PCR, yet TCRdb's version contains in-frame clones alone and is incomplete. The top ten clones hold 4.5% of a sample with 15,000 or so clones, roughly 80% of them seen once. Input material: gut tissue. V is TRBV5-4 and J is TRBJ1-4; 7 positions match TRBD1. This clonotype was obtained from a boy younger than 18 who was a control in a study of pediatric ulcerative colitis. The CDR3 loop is CASSLEGTEKKLFF. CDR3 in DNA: TGTGCCAGCAGCTTGGAGGGGACAGAAAAAAAACTGTTTTTT.